The 32 T cell receptor beta chains presented below share a single source sample, sequenced in a study of identical twins. TCRdb called the 5' RACE reads again in MiXCR, with one record for every CDR3 protein. The sample has around 140,000 distinct CDR3 sequences, around 3.4% seen once; the top ten hold 8.1%. Sequencing was carried out using memory T cells sorted from blood. These receptor sequences come from a young man in good health.

There are many counts of this clonotype. This rearrangement joins TRBV20-1 to TRBJ2-2; 11 bases agree with TRBD2. The CDR3 is 17 residues long. Germline V gene sequence: CDR1 DFQATT, CDR2 SNEGSKA (reference sequence). V lost 3 bases, J lost 0 bases, and 6 bases stayed unmatched. CDR3 sequence reads: CSARGGLAASNTGELFF. In DNA, the CDR3 is TGCAGTGCTAGGGGGGGACTAGCGGCCTCGAACACCGGGGAGCTGTTTTTT.

In its sample, this clonotype was seen many times. This chain uses TRBV10-3 with TRBJ2-5; D is possibly TRBD1 or TRBD2 (5 bases each). This CDR3 is built from 12 residues. The V end lost 6 bases, the J end lost 3 bases, and 8 bases lay between the germline ends. Germline CDR1 is ENHRY and CDR2 is SYGVKD. The CDR3 coding sequence is TGTGCCATCAGGGGGCGGGAAGAGACCCAGTACTTC. Its protein is CAIRGREETQYF.

This clonotype was seen repeatedly, ten times or more. The chain has TRBV6-1 and TRBJ1-1; a possible D gene is TRBD1 (6 bases). Germline lookup yields CDR1 MNHNS and CDR2 SASEGT. Trimming took off 8 bases at V and 1 base at J, with 17 bases between the two ends. This CDR3 spans 15 amino acids. The CDR3 nucleotides are TGTGCCAGCTCTCTGGTTCTGGGGGCGAACACTGAAGCTTTCTTT. This encodes CASSLVLGANTEAFF.

This clonotype was seen ten or more times. The chain recombines TRBV5-1 with TRBJ2-2; no reliable D call. The CDR3 has 13 amino acids. Trimming took 3 bases from V and 9 from J, leaving 12 bases between them. CDR1 and CDR2 (germline): SGHRS, YFSETQ. In DNA, the CDR3 is TGCGCCAGCAGCTCGACTTTCGTCCGGGAGCTGTTTTTT. Translation gives CASSSTFVRELFF.

This clonotype has at least ten counts. This chain uses TRBV20-1 with TRBJ2-5, with TRBD2 as a possible D gene (5 bases). CDR1 is DFQATT, CDR2 SNEGSKA, per germline (reference sequence). The CDR3 has 12 residues. The V gene lost 5 bases and the J gene lost 2 bases, with 9 bases spanning the gap. CDR3 amino acids: CSARGLQETQYF. The CDR3 DNA follows: TGCAGTGCTCGAGGACTGCAAGAGACCCAGTACTTC.

This clonotype was recorded at least ten times. This chain joins TRBV12-3 or TRBV12-4 and TRBJ2-3; TRBD1 aligns across 7 bases. The CDR3 consists of 13 residues. The CDR3 reads CAIGTDYSDTQYF. CDR3 DNA: TGTGCGATAGGGACAGATTATTCAGATACGCAGTATTTT.

This clonotype was counted ten times or more. This chain uses TRBV6-2 or TRBV6-3 with TRBJ2-1; TRBD2 might be the D (6 bases). CDR3 length equals 13 residues. The V and J ends lost 3 bases and 10 bases respectively, with 13 bases between them. Germline CDR1 MNHEY, CDR2 SVGEGT. CDR3: CASSYIAGGEQFF. The DNA of the CDR3 is TGTGCCAGCAGTTATATCGCCGGAGGGGAGCAGTTCTTC.

Comments on this clonotype: This may come from a read error, since a much larger clone is one base off. The chain has TRBV27 and TRBJ2-5; TRBD2 might be the D (7 bases). The CDR3 extends over 13 amino acids. Looked up from germline, CDR1 is MNHEY and CDR2 is SMNVEV (reference sequence). CDR3 DNA: TGTGCCAGCAGTTTGAGGGAGGGGGAGAGCCAGTACTTC. It encodes CASSLREGESQYF.

This clonotype was counted at least ten times. The chain recombines TRBV20-1 with TRBJ2-1; D might be TRBD2 (5 bases). CDR1 and CDR2 from the germline V gene are DFQATT and SNEGSKA (reference sequence). The ends were cut back, 5 bases at V and 0 bases at J, with 11 bases in the middle. CDR3 length equals 14 residues. The CDR3 sequence: CSAEEVRSYNEQFF. CDR3 DNA: TGCAGTGCTGAGGAGGTCCGCTCCTACAATGAGCAGTTCTTC.

This clonotype was seen many times. This chain uses TRBV4-3 with TRBJ2-2; tentatively, D is TRBD2 (5 bases). V was pared by 4 bases and J by 8 bases, with 11 bases between. The CDR3 extends over 13 amino acids. Per germline, CDR1 LGHNA and CDR2 YSLEER. The CDR3 DNA is TGCGCCAGCAGCCCGGACTGGAAGGGGGAGCTGTTTTTT. Translated, it gives CASSPDWKGELFF.

This clonotype was recorded at least ten times. This chain links TRBV28 with TRBJ1-3; D unresolved. Trimming stripped 10 bases from V and 0 bases from J, with 10 bases between. CDR1 and CDR2 from the germline V gene are MDHEN and SYDVKM. This CDR3 comprises 13 residues. The CDR3 loop reads CAIAPTSGNTIYF. The CDR3 DNA sequence: TGTGCCATAGCCCCCACCTCTGGAAACACCATATATTTT. The full variable domain, completed using reference TRBV28 and TRBJ1-3, is DVKVTQSSRYLVKRTGEKVFLECVQDMDHENMFWYRQDPGLGLRLIYFSYDVKMKEKGDIPEGYSVSREKKERFSLILESASTNQTSMYLCAIAPTSGNTIYFGEGSWLTVV.

This clonotype was detected many times. V and J are TRBV12-3 or TRBV12-4 and TRBJ1-2; no firm D call. The CDR3 runs 11 residues. Trimming cost V 4 bases and J 4 bases, with 4 bases left between them. CDR3 amino acids: CASSSFYGYTF. The CDR3 DNA reads TGTGCCAGCAGTTCGTTCTATGGCTACACCTTC.

This clonotype was seen ten or more times. This chain links TRBV24-1 with TRBJ2-5, with D maybe TRBD1 (5 bases). Trimming pared 0 bases from V and 3 bases from J, leaving 10 bases between. The CDR3 consists of 15 residues. Germline CDR1 reads KGHDR; CDR2 reads SFDVKD. The CDR3 sequence is CATSDLTQGKETQYF. The DNA of the CDR3 is TGTGCCACCAGTGATTTGACCCAGGGTAAAGAGACCCAGTACTTC.

In its sample, this clonotype was seen many times. This chain connects TRBV10-3 to TRBJ2-2, with D tentatively TRBD1 (6 bases). V lost 4 bases, J lost 0 bases, and 9 bases lay in between. The CDR3 loop spans 15 amino acids. CDR1 is ENHRY, CDR2 SYGVKD, per germline. The DNA for the CDR3 is TGTGCCATCAGTGGGAAGGGGGCGAACACCGGGGAGCTGTTTTTT. This translates into CAISGKGANTGELFF.

This clonotype was counted at least ten times. The chain recombines TRBV4-1 with TRBJ2-3; TRBD2 aligns across 9 bases. The CDR3 runs 16 residues. Germline CDR1 reads MGHRA; CDR2 reads YSYEKL. Trimming at V came to 4 bases and at J to 2 bases, leaving 7 bases not matched to a gene. CDR3 sequence: CASSLQTSGATDTQYF. CDR3 coding DNA: TGCGCCAGCAGCCTTCAGACTAGCGGAGCCACAGATACGCAGTATTTT.

This clonotype was detected many times. The chain uses TRBV5-1 and TRBJ2-5; weak D call: TRBD1 (5 bases). Trimming stripped 4 bases from V and 5 bases from J, with 15 bases between. The CDR3 is 14 amino acids. Germline V gene data show CDR1 as SGHRS and CDR2 as YFSETQ. The CDR3 DNA sequence: TGCGCCAGCAGCACCTTTGGGGCGGAGGAGACCCAGTACTTC. Its protein is CASSTFGAEETQYF.

This clonotype was counted at least ten times. The chain carries TRBV29-1 and TRBJ1-5; D is possibly TRBD1 (6 bases). Germline CDR1 is SQVTM and CDR2 is ANQGSEA. Trimming took 4 bases from V and 7 from J, leaving 14 bases between them. The CDR3 consists of 13 residues. CDR3 region: CSVAGGGEQPQHF. CDR3 coding DNA: TGCAGCGTTGCCGGGGGCGGGGAGCAGCCCCAGCATTTT.

A word on this clonotype: This may be a read error, as it is one base from a much larger clone. The J gene is TRBJ2-5, the V gene TRBV2; D is undetermined. CDR3 length equals 13 residues. Germline CDR1 is SNHLY and CDR2 is FYNNEI. CDR3 amino acids: CASRAELQETLYF. CDR3 nucleotides: TGTGCCAGCCGGGCCGAACTCCAAGAGACCCTGTACTTC.

This clonotype showed up many times. The chain recombines TRBV5-6 with TRBJ2-3; D call uncertain. Germline CDR1 reads SGHDT; CDR2 reads YYEEEE. V dropped 0 bases and J dropped 0 bases, with 8 bases sitting between them. This CDR3 region has 15 residues. The DNA of the CDR3 is TGTGCCAGCAGCTTGGCTCTCAAAAGCACAGATACGCAGTATTTT. Its translation: CASSLALKSTDTQYF.

The chain has TRBV29-1 and TRBJ1-2; weak D call: TRBD1 (6 bases). Trimming stripped 1 base from V and 1 base from J, with 13 bases between. Germline V lookup: CDR1 SQVTM, CDR2 ANQGSEA. The CDR3 has 15 amino acids. CDR3 DNA sequence: TGCAGCGTTGAAGGCACAGGGAGCGGTAACTATGGCTACACCTTC. Translating gives CSVEGTGSGNYGYTF.

This clonotype was detected many times. The V call is TRBV15, the J call TRBJ1-5; D uncertain. Per germline, CDR1 LNHNV and CDR2 YYDKDF (reference sequence). CDR3 length: 19 amino acids. The V end was cut by 1 base, the J end by 1 base, with 20 bases between. The CDR3 DNA reads TGTGCCACCAGCAGAGTTGTGGGTGCAAGGCTGAAGAGCAATCAGCCCCAGCATTTT. Its protein is CATSRVVGARLKSNQPQHF.

This clonotype was observed a handful of times. V and J are TRBV7-9 and TRBJ1-4; D might be TRBD1 (5 bases). Germline CDR1 is SEHNR and CDR2 is FQNEAQ (reference sequence). V lost 5 bases, J lost 9 bases, and 13 bases lay in between. The CDR3 length is 13 residues. CDR3 nucleotides: TGTGCCAGCAGCACGAGCTCAGGGAAAAAACTGTTTTTT. Its protein product is CASSTSSGKKLFF.

This clonotype was counted many times. The chain recombines TRBV5-1 with TRBJ1-2; TRBD1 might be the D (5 bases). The CDR3 spans 15 residues. The V end lost 4 bases, the J end lost 0 bases, and 13 bases lay between the germline ends. Germline CDR1 SGHRS, CDR2 YFSETQ. DNA of the CDR3: TGCGCCAGCAGCGCGGGGACTGGTCCTAACTATGGCTACACCTTC. It codes for CASSAGTGPNYGYTF.

This clonotype was counted many times. The J gene is TRBJ1-5, the V gene TRBV4-3, with D unclear. CDR1 and CDR2 (germline): LGHNA, YSLEER. V was clipped by 0 bases and J by 1 base, with 7 bases between them. CDR3 length: 15 residues. The CDR3 bases are TGCGCCAGCAGCCAAGATCGAAACAGCAATCAGCCCCAGCATTTT. As protein: CASSQDRNSNQPQHF.

The rearrangement joins TRBV3-1 to TRBJ1-5, with D unresolved. Between the trimmed V and J ends, which lost 0 bases and 10 bases, there was a span of 16 bases. Germline loops: CDR1 LGHDT, CDR2 YNNKEL (reference sequence). The CDR3 loop spans 15 amino acids. The CDR3: CASSQDLTTNAPQHF. The CDR3 region has the DNA TGTGCCAGCAGCCAAGATCTTACGACAAACGCTCCCCAGCATTTT.

In its sample, this clonotype was seen many times. The gene calls are TRBV2 and TRBJ2-3; D tentatively reads TRBD1 or TRBD2 (5 bases each). Germline-derived CDR1 and CDR2 are SNHLY and FYNNEI. Trimming stripped 7 bases from V and 7 bases from J, with 15 bases between. The CDR3 is made up of 13 amino acids. The CDR3 DNA sequence: TGTGCCAGCAATTGGGGGAGTGACAATACGCAGTATTTT. This codes for CASNWGSDNTQYF.

This clonotype was counted ten times or more. The chain combines TRBV7-9 with TRBJ1-3, with a tentative D call TRBD1 (6 bases). The CDR3 sequence is 14 residues long. Trimming shortened V by 7 bases and J by 0 bases, and 10 bases separated the two germline ends. From germline, CDR1 is SEHNR and CDR2 FQNEAQ (reference sequence). The CDR3 sequence is CASTSGVSGNTIYF. The CDR3 DNA reads TGTGCCAGCACCTCAGGGGTCTCTGGAAACACCATATATTTT.

This clonotype was seen at least ten times. J is TRBJ2-3 and V is TRBV7-9, with D tentatively TRBD2 (5 bases). CDR1 SEHNR and CDR2 FQNEAQ come from the germline V gene (reference sequence). V lost 10 bases and J lost 3, with 14 bases in between. The CDR3 has 13 amino acids. The CDR3 DNA sequence: TGTGCCACCGCCCTAGGCGGGACAGATACGCAGTATTTT. It codes for CATALGGTDTQYF.

This clonotype was observed many times. The rearrangement uses TRBV6-1 and TRBJ1-2, with D possibly matching TRBD1 (6 bases). V lost 2 bases to trimming and J lost 4 bases, with 14 bases between them. In germline, CDR1 is MNHNS, CDR2 SASEGT. The CDR3 covers 15 residues. The CDR3 bases are TGTGCCAGCAGTGAAAGGGCAGGGGCGGCCTATGGCTACACCTTC. Translating gives CASSERAGAAYGYTF.

This clonotype showed up many times. The chain has TRBV7-6 and TRBJ2-5; D is unresolved. There are 13 residues in the CDR3. Trimming removed 5 bases from V and 4 bases from J, with 11 bases in between. Germline lookup yields CDR1 SGHVS and CDR2 FNYEAQ. The CDR3 reads CASSLQTRETQYF. CDR3 DNA sequence: TGTGCCAGCAGCCTACAGACCCGAGAGACCCAGTACTTC.

There are many counts of this clonotype. V usage is TRBV7-6 and J usage is TRBJ2-2; D is ambiguous. The CDR3 sequence is 15 residues long. Between the trimmed V and J ends, which lost 2 bases and 0 bases, there was a span of 7 bases. Per germline, CDR1 SGHVS and CDR2 FNYEAQ. The CDR3 protein is CASSLPGPNTGELFF. The DNA for the CDR3 is TGTGCCAGCAGCTTACCCGGGCCGAACACCGGGGAGCTGTTTTTT.

This chain links TRBV7-2 with TRBJ2-5, with D maybe TRBD2 (6 bases). Trimming took off 1 base at V and 5 bases at J, with 14 bases between the two ends. The CDR3 is 15 residues long. Germline V gene data show CDR1 as SGHTA and CDR2 as FQGNSA. CDR3 nucleotide sequence: TGTGCCAGCAGCTTAGAGCGGGCGGCTAGGGAGACCCAGTACTTC. Translated: CASSLERAARETQYF.